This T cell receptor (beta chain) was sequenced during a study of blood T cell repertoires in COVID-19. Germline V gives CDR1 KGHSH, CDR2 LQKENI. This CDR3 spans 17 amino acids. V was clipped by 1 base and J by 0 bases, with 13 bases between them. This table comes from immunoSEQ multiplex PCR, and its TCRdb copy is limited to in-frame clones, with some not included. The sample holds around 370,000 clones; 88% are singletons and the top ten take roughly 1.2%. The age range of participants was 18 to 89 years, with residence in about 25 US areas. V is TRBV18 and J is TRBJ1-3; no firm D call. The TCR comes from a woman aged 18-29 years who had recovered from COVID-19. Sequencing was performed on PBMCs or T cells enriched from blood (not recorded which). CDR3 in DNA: TGTGCCAGCTCACCACAGAGACGGAGGGTCTCTGGAAACACCATATATTTT. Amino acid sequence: CASSPQRRRVSGNTIYF.